This TCR beta chain was sequenced during a study of cytomegalovirus exposure and HLA in healthy donors. Study-wide context: A prior study identified 117 million unique TCR beta sequences from 150 million to 200 million T cells.

A remark on this clone: Its antigen is unknown.

V lost 3 bases to trimming and J lost 2 bases, with 19 bases between them. The CDR3 covers 17 residues. Germline V gives CDR1 MNHNS, CDR2 SASEGT. Amplification used 60 Vbeta primers and 13 Jbeta primers. The assay was immunoSEQ multiplex PCR, and TCRdb's table has in-frame clones only and misses some. The profile shows about 170,000 clones, approximately 80% of them singletons. Regarding the study as a whole: Indistinguishability led to the exclusion of some V segments, TRBV6-2 and TRBV6-3 included.

The sequencing sample was made of PBMCs. The chain carries TRBV6-1 and TRBJ1-1, with a tentative D call TRBD1 (6 bases). This sequence originates from a woman aged 18-35 years in good health and CMV-seronegative. CDR3 nucleotide sequence: TGTGCCAGCAGTGAGACAGGCAACCAGATTTTAAACACTGAAGCTTTCTTT. Its protein is CASSETGNQILNTEAFF.